Below, 31 T cell receptor beta chains from the same sample are listed, as sequenced in a study of blood T cell repertoires in COVID-19. TCRdb's copy holds only in-frame clones and misses some; the assay was immunoSEQ multiplex PCR. The top ten clones hold 7.9% of a sample with 90,000 to 150,000 clones, roughly three quarters of them seen once. The sample comprised peripheral blood. The source is a human donor in a cohort sampled during active COVID-19.

V usage is TRBV5-1 and J usage is TRBJ2-7; 7 bases map to TRBD1. Trimming cost V 0 bases and J 1 base; bases outside gene matches: 4. The CDR3 sequence is 15 residues long. Per germline, CDR1 SGHRS and CDR2 YFSETQ. As DNA, the CDR3 is TGCGCCAGCAGCTTGGAAGGGACAGCGTCCTACGAGCAGTACTTC. Translated, it gives CASSLEGTASYEQYF.

This chain connects TRBV2 to TRBJ1-4, with TRBD1 identical over 10 bases. Germline V CDR1 and CDR2: SNHLY, FYNNEI. With 6 bases clipped from V and 8 bases from J, the junction kept 9 bases outside the gene matches. This CDR3 has 15 residues. The CDR3 loop reads CASSLGTGEREKLFF. The DNA for the CDR3 is TGTGCCAGCAGCCTGGGGACAGGGGAACGGGAAAAACTGTTTTTT.

The chain couples TRBV30 to TRBJ1-4; tentative D call: TRBD1 (6 bases). V was trimmed by 1 base and J by 2 bases, leaving 8 bases between them. The CDR3 loop spans 14 amino acids. Germline loops: CDR1 GTSNPN, CDR2 SVGIG (reference sequence). As DNA, the CDR3 is TGTGCCTGGAGTGCGGACAGCACTAATGAAAAACTGTTTTTT. This encodes CAWSADSTNEKLFF. The complete variable domain, with remaining parts taken from reference TRBV30 and TRBJ1-4, reads SQTIHQWPATLVQPVGSPLSLECTVEGTSNPNLYWYRQAAGRGLQLLFYSVGIGQISSEVPQNLSASRPQDRQFILSSKKLLLSDSGFYLCAWSADSTNEKLFFGSGTQLSVL.

The chain recombines TRBV6-1 with TRBJ1-4; the match to TRBD1 covers 9 bases. V was pared by 3 bases and J by 6 bases, with 5 bases of the junction left unmatched. CDR1 is MNHNS and CDR2 is SASEGT in the germline V gene. The CDR3 runs to 15 residues. In DNA form, the CDR3 reads TGTGCCAGCAGTGACCCGGGACAGGGAGATGAAAAACTGTTTTTT. Protein sequence: CASSDPGQGDEKLFF.

The J gene is TRBJ2-7, the V gene TRBV5-1, with D maybe TRBD1 (6 bases). Deletions cut 3 bases from V and 2 bases from J, with 9 bases between. The CDR3 sequence is 13 residues long. The germline gives CDR1 SGHRS, CDR2 YFSETQ. The CDR3 DNA reads TGCGCCAGCAGCTCCGACAGGACCTACGAGCAGTACTTC. It is translated as CASSSDRTYEQYF. Full variable domain (remainder filled in from reference TRBV5-1 and TRBJ2-7): KAGVTQTPRYLIKTRGQQVTLSCSPISGHRSVSWYQQTPGQGLQFLFEYFSETQRNKGNFPGRFSGRQFSNSRSEMNVSTLELGDSALYLCASSSDRTYEQYFGPGTRLTVT.

This chain joins TRBV25-1 and TRBJ1-1, with 7 bases that match TRBD1. J lost 3 bases, V lost 5 bases, and 9 bases had no gene match. The CDR3 contains 15 residues. From germline, CDR1 is MGHDK and CDR2 SYGVNS. The CDR3 protein is CASSRNTRGYTEAFF. DNA of the CDR3: TGTGCCAGCAGTAGGAACACCAGGGGGTACACTGAAGCTTTCTTT.

The sample holds one count of this clone. The chain employs TRBV6-5 and TRBJ1-2, with 7 bases identical to TRBD1. V dropped 5 bases and J dropped 8; count of bases not matched to a gene: 8. The CDR3 sequence is 13 residues long. Looked up from germline, CDR1 is MNHEY and CDR2 is SVGAGI. The CDR3 DNA sequence: TGTGCCAGCAGTCCGACAGGGATGAGGGGCTACACCTTC. Its translation is CASSPTGMRGYTF.

The rearrangement links TRBV5-6 to TRBJ2-7; TRBD2 might be the D (6 bases). Germline CDR1 SGHDT, CDR2 YYEEEE. With 4 bases removed from V and 1 base from J, the gap between germline ends came to 18 bases. The CDR3 is made up of 16 amino acids. The CDR3 reads CASSQIGGVDSYEQYF. DNA for the CDR3: TGTGCCAGCAGCCAGATAGGCGGGGTTGATTCCTACGAGCAGTACTTC.

The chain combines TRBV5-4 with TRBJ1-1; TRBD1 agrees at 9 bases. This CDR3 contains 14 residues. Germline V gene sequence: CDR1 SGHNT, CDR2 YYREEE (reference sequence). After removal of 4 bases from V and 6 bases from J, the junction contained 7 bases not matched to a gene. The CDR3 DNA follows: TGTGCCAGCAGCCCGCCGGGACAGGGAGCTGAAGCTTTCTTT. This encodes CASSPPGQGAEAFF. The entire variable domain, with the rest obtained from reference TRBV5-4 and TRBJ1-1, is as follows: ETGVTQSPTHLIKTRGQQVTLRCSSQSGHNTVSWYQQALGQGPQFIFQYYREEENGRGNFPPRFSGLQFPNYSSELNVNALELDDSALYLCASSPPGQGAEAFFGQGTRLTVV.

The CDR3, as DNA: TGTGCCAGTACCGACAGGGTCAATCAGCCCCAGCATTTT. Protein product: CASTDRVNQPQHF. The chain links TRBV2 to TRBJ1-5, with 7 bases that match TRBD1. The CDR3 extends over 13 amino acids. With 9 bases clipped from V and 3 bases from J, the junction kept 5 bases outside the gene matches. Germline V gene lookup returns CDR1 SNHLY and CDR2 FYNNEI.

The CDR3 DNA reads TGCAGCGTTGAATTGGCCAGGGGAATCTCCTACGAGCAGTACTTC. Translation gives CSVELARGISYEQYF. The chain uses TRBV29-1 and TRBJ2-7, with D tentatively TRBD1 (6 bases). V dropped 2 bases and J dropped 0 bases, with 14 bases sitting between them. CDR3 length: 15 amino acids. Germline CDR1 reads SQVTM; CDR2 reads ANQGSEA.

In DNA, the CDR3 is TGTGCCAGCAGTTGGGGGAGGACCTACGAGCAGTACTTC. It codes for CASSWGRTYEQYF. This chain connects TRBV6-2 or TRBV6-3 to TRBJ2-7; the D gene is possibly TRBD2 (6 bases). Trimming left V 4 bases short and J 2 bases short, with 9 bases between. The CDR3 contains 13 residues. Germline values: CDR1 MNHEY, CDR2 SVGEGT.

The rearrangement links TRBV19 to TRBJ2-7; 10 bases map to TRBD1. V lost 4 bases, J lost 2 bases, and 2 bases stayed unmatched. This CDR3 has 14 residues. Per germline, CDR1 LNHDA and CDR2 SQIVND (reference sequence). CDR3 nucleotides: TGTGCCAGTAGTAACGGACAGGGGGCCTACGAGCAGTACTTC. Translating it yields CASSNGQGAYEQYF.

The rearrangement links TRBV18 to TRBJ1-2, with 10 bases aligning to TRBD1. The CDR3 length is 18 residues. After removal of 3 bases from V and 1 base from J, the junction contained 11 bases not matched to a gene. Germline V gives CDR1 KGHSH, CDR2 LQKENI. CDR3 coding DNA: TGTGCCAGCTCACCCATTGGGGGACAGGGGAGAGGTAACTATGGCTACACCTTC. Amino acid sequence: CASSPIGGQGRGNYGYTF.

This sequence joins TRBV5-1 and TRBJ2-6; the D is unclear. The CDR3 totals 15 residues. From germline, CDR1 is SGHRS and CDR2 YFSETQ. V was clipped by 0 bases and J by 2 bases, with 6 bases between them. The CDR3 protein is CASSLVQTGANVLTF. In DNA, the CDR3 is TGCGCCAGCAGCTTGGTACAGACTGGGGCCAACGTCCTGACTTTC.

The gene calls are TRBV10-3 and TRBJ2-7; tentative D call: TRBD2 (5 bases). Trimming left V 4 bases short and J 2 bases short, with 12 bases between. CDR1 is ENHRY, CDR2 SYGVKD, per germline. There are 14 residues in the CDR3. The CDR3 loop reads CAISGARRTYEQYF. The CDR3 nucleotides read TGTGCCATCAGTGGGGCCAGGAGGACCTACGAGCAGTACTTC.

The DNA of the CDR3 is TGTGCCAGCAGCTTAGATGGGACTAGCGGACTGAAGCAGTATTTT. Translation: CASSLDGTSGLKQYF. J is TRBJ2-3 and V is TRBV11-2, with TRBD2 matching 11 bases. The CDR3 totals 15 residues. Germline CDR1 is SGHAT and CDR2 is FQNNGV. Trimming took 0 bases from V and 11 from J; bases not matched to a gene: 7.

A few counts support this clone. The chain carries TRBV19 and TRBJ2-1, with 8 nucleotides matching TRBD2. The CDR3 totals 17 residues. Germline V CDR1 and CDR2: LNHDA, SQIVND (reference sequence). The V segment lost 5 bases and the J segment 4 bases; nucleotides outside the gene matches: 13. Here the CDR3 DNA reads TGTGCCAGTAGTGTAACGGGAGGGGACCTTCGTTACAATGAGCAGTTCTTC. As protein: CASSVTGGDLRYNEQFF.

CDR3 in amino acids: CASSRTGFYEQYF. The DNA for the CDR3 is TGTGCCAGCAGCCGGACAGGTTTTTACGAGCAGTACTTC. This chain connects TRBV5-6 to TRBJ2-7; 7 nucleotides line up with TRBD1. The V segment lost 4 bases and the J segment 4 bases; nucleotides outside the gene matches: 5. The germline CDR1 and CDR2 sequences are SGHDT and YYEEEE. This CDR3 has 13 amino acids.

CDR3 nucleotides: TGTGCCAGCAGTGAAGTCGCGGGGGTAGGGTATGGCTACACCTTC. Amino acid sequence: CASSEVAGVGYGYTF. J is TRBJ1-2 and V is TRBV2, with D maybe TRBD1 (5 bases). Between the trimmed V and J ends, which lost 1 base and 5 bases, there was a span of 14 bases. The CDR3 length is 15 residues. Germline CDR1 is SNHLY and CDR2 is FYNNEI.

V and J are TRBV10-3 and TRBJ1-1; D not certain. Germline CDR1 and CDR2: ENHRY and SYGVKD. Trimming took off 4 bases at V and 5 bases at J, with 11 bases between the two ends. The CDR3 is 13 residues long. CDR3 protein: CAISGTLETEAFF. For the CDR3, the DNA is TGTGCCATCAGTGGGACTCTAGAGACTGAAGCTTTCTTT.

CDR3 protein: CASSAGMNTEAFF. DNA of the CDR3: TGTGCCAGCAGCGCCGGGATGAACACTGAAGCTTTCTTT. The chain links TRBV9 to TRBJ1-1; D unresolved. This CDR3 has 13 residues. Germline-derived CDR1 and CDR2 are SGDLS and YYNGEE. The germline V and J ends were trimmed by 3 bases and 0 bases, with 6 bases remaining between them.

The chain carries TRBV5-4 and TRBJ2-6; 13 bases fit TRBD2. The V gene end was trimmed by 3 bases and the J gene end by 0 bases; junction bases not matched to a gene: 9. This CDR3 is 20 amino acids long. CDR1 is SGHNT, CDR2 YYREEE, per germline (reference sequence). The CDR3 here is CASSSLSLAGGISGANVLTF. The DNA for the CDR3 is TGTGCCAGCAGCTCCCTATCACTAGCGGGAGGGATCTCTGGGGCCAACGTCCTGACTTTC.

The V call is TRBV19, the J call TRBJ1-5; TRBD1 agrees at 8 bases. The CDR3 covers 13 residues. After removal of 10 bases from V and 0 bases from J, the junction contained 2 bases not matched to a gene. CDR1 and CDR2 from the germline V gene are LNHDA and SQIVND (reference sequence). The CDR3 loop is CATGTGSNQPQHF. The CDR3 DNA reads as TGTGCCACCGGGACAGGTAGCAATCAGCCCCAGCATTTT.

The J gene is TRBJ2-5, the V gene TRBV18; 7 nucleotides agree with TRBD2. Germline V CDR1 and CDR2: KGHSH, LQKENI. This CDR3 comprises 14 residues. With V trimmed by 2 bases and J by 5 bases, 5 bases remained unmatched. CDR3 amino acids: CASSPGGSEETQYF. The CDR3 bases are TGTGCCAGCTCACCAGGCGGGAGCGAGGAGACCCAGTACTTC.

This clone occurred once. This chain uses TRBV5-4 with TRBJ2-1, with D maybe TRBD2 (6 bases). CDR3 length: 17 amino acids. Germline-derived CDR1 and CDR2 are SGHNT and YYREEE (reference sequence). V was pared by 0 bases and J by 5 bases, with 18 bases between. The CDR3 spells CASSLDLALSAHNEQFF. Written as DNA, the CDR3 is TGTGCCAGCAGCTTGGATCTAGCGCTAAGCGCGCACAATGAGCAGTTCTTC.

V and J are TRBV12-3 or TRBV12-4 and TRBJ1-2, with D tentatively TRBD1 (6 bases). V was cut by 8 bases and J by 5 bases, with 15 bases left in between. The CDR3 has 13 amino acids. The CDR3 DNA reads TGTGCCAGCGACAGGAGCTCTCATTATGGCTACACCTTC. This sequence encodes CASDRSSHYGYTF.

J is TRBJ1-1 and V is TRBV6-5, with a possible D match to TRBD1 (5 bases). V lost 5 bases to trimming and J lost 0 bases, with 13 bases between them. Germline-derived CDR1 and CDR2 are MNHEY and SVGAGI. This CDR3 region has 15 residues. CDR3 in amino acids: CASSPGLRMNTEAFF. Here the CDR3 DNA reads TGTGCCAGCAGTCCGGGACTGCGCATGAACACTGAAGCTTTCTTT.

The chain employs TRBV2 and TRBJ1-4; TRBD1 matches at 9 bases. Per germline, CDR1 SNHLY and CDR2 FYNNEI. This CDR3 region has 14 residues. Trimming at V came to 4 bases and at J to 7 bases, leaving 4 bases not matched to a gene. As DNA, the CDR3 is TGTGCCAGCAGTGTGACAGGGGGTGGTGAAAAACTGTTTTTT. Translation gives CASSVTGGGEKLFF. Complete variable domain (other parts from reference TRBV2 and TRBJ1-4): EPEVTQTPSHQVTQMGQEVILRCVPISNHLYFYWYRQILGQKVEFLVSFYNNEISEKSEIFDDQFSVERPDGSNFTLKIRSTKLEDSAMYFCASSVTGGGEKLFFGSGTQLSVL.

This chain links TRBV30 with TRBJ1-6; 9 positions match TRBD1. V shed 2 bases, J shed 1 base, and the junction held 6 bases outside the gene matches. The V gene's germline CDR1 is GTSNPN and CDR2 SVGIG (reference sequence). The CDR3 sequence is 17 residues long. Written as DNA, the CDR3 is TGTGCCTGGAGTCCAAGACAGGGGGAGTCCTATAATTCACCCCTCCACTTT. Its translation is CAWSPRQGESYNSPLHF.

The chain carries TRBV11-3 and TRBJ2-7; 8 bases are a match to TRBD2. The CDR3 is 16 residues long. Germline CDR1 reads SGHNT; CDR2 reads YENEEA. V lost 5 bases and J lost 2; bases outside the gene matches: 11. CDR3 protein: CASSREGHSAPYEQYF. The CDR3 DNA reads TGTGCCAGCAGCCGGGAGGGCCATTCGGCCCCCTACGAGCAGTACTTC.